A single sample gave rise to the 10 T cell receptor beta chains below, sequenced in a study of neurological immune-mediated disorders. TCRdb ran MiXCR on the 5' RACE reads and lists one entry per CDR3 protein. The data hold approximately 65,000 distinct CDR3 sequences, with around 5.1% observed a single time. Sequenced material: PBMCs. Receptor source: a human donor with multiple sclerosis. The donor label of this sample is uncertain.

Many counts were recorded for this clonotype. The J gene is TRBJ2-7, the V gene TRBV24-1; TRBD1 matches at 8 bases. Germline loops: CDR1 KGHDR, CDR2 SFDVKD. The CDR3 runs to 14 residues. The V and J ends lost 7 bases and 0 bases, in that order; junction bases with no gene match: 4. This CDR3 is CATRGGTGSYEQYF. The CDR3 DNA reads TGTGCCACCAGGGGTGGGACAGGCTCCTACGAGCAGTACTTC.

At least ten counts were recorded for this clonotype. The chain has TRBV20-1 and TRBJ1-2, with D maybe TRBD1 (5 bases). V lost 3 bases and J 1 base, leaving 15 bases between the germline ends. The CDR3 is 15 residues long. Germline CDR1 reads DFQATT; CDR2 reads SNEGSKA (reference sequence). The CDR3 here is CSASRAGPGNYGYTF. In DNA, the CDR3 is TGCAGTGCTAGCAGGGCAGGCCCCGGTAACTATGGCTACACCTTC.

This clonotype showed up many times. CDR3: CASSPTGPAQMFF. CDR3 DNA: TGTGCCAGCAGCCCGACAGGACCCGCTCAAATGTTTTTT. This chain links TRBV14 with TRBJ1-4; a possible D gene is TRBD1 (6 bases). Trimming removed 4 bases at V and 15 bases at J, with 18 bases between. The CDR3 is 13 amino acids. CDR1 is SGHDN, CDR2 FVKESK, per germline.

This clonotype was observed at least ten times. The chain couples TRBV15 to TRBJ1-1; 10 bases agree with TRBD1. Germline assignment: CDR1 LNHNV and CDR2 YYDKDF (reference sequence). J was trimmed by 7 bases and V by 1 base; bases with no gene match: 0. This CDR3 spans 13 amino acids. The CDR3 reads CATSRGTGGEAFF. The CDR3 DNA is TGTGCCACCAGCAGAGGGACAGGGGGTGAAGCTTTCTTT.

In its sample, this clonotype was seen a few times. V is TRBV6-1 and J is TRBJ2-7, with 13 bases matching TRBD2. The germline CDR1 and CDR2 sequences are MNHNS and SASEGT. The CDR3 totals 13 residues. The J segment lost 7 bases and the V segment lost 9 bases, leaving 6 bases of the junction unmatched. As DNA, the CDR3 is TGTGCCAGGACCGAGGGACTAGCGGGGGAGCAGTACTTC. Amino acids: CARTEGLAGEQYF.

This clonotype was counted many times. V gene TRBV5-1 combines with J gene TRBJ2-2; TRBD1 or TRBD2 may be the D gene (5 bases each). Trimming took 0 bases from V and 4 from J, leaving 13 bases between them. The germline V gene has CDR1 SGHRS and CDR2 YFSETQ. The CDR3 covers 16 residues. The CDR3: CASSLEVPGTTGELFF. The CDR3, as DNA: TGCGCCAGCAGCTTGGAGGTACCCGGGACCACCGGGGAGCTGTTTTTT.

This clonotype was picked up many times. Written as DNA, the CDR3 is TGTGCCAGCACGGGGACTAGCAGACACGAGCAGTACTTC. It translates to CASTGTSRHEQYF. This rearrangement joins TRBV2 to TRBJ2-7; TRBD2 matches 9 bases. The CDR3 totals 13 residues. After removal of 7 bases from V and 5 bases from J, the junction contained 6 bases not matched to a gene. Germline loops: CDR1 SNHLY, CDR2 FYNNEI.

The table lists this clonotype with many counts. CDR3 sequence (DNA): TGCAGCTCCTTATCGGGACAGGGGCCGTTCTTC. Amino acids: CSSLSGQGPFF. The chain is built from TRBV29-1 and TRBJ2-1, with 10 positions matching TRBD1. Germline lookup yields CDR1 SQVTM and CDR2 ANQGSEA. V lost 8 bases, J lost 15 bases, and 10 bases stayed unmatched. The CDR3 loop spans 11 amino acids.

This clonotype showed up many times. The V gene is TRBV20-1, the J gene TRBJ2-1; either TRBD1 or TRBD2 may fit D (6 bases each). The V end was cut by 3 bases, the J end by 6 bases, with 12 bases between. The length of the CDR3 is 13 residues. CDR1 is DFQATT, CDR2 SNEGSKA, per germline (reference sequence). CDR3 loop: CSASGGGPNEQFF. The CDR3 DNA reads TGCAGTGCTAGCGGGGGCGGTCCCAATGAGCAGTTCTTC.

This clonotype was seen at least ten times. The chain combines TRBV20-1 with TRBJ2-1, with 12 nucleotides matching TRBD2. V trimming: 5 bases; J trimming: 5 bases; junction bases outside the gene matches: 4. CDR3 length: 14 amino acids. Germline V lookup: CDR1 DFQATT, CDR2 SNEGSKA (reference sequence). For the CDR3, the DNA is TGCAGTGCTGGGACTAGCGGGCTACACAATGAGCAGTTCTTC. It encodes CSAGTSGLHNEQFF.